One sample yielded the 27 T cell receptor beta chains listed below, sequenced in a study of shared clonotypes between healthy human individuals (dated by TCRdb to the early 2020s). The library was built by means of the immunoSEQ multiplex PCR assay. TCRdb obtained this table from immuneACCESS and retained in-frame rearrangements with V and J assigned. These tables miss some clones; where compared with another copy, unresolved V genes account for less than half of the shortfall, and the remainder is unexplained. The sample table holds 600,000 to 750,000 clones, of which 90% were seen once. In total, the top ten clones hold approximately 35% of the sample. The specimen was memory CD8+ T cells from PBMCs. The cell subset or site label on this specimen signifies: CD45RO+ cells pooled with CCR7-negative TemRA cells. The receptors were gathered from a man aged 18 to 30 in good health. Some clones in this sample may be carry-over from other donors' samples.

This CDR3 is CASSGGTTAFF. In DNA form, the CDR3 reads TGTGCCAGCAGCGGGGGGACGACCGCTTTCTTT. The chain uses TRBV6-6 and TRBJ1-1, with D possibly being TRBD1 (5 bases). Germline values: CDR1 MNHNY, CDR2 SVGAGI (reference sequence). The CDR3 is 11 amino acids. V dropped 6 bases and J dropped 11 bases, with 13 bases sitting between them.

The V and J genes are TRBV9 and TRBJ2-7; no clear D. Per germline, CDR1 SGDLS and CDR2 YYNGEE. Between the trimmed V and J ends, which lost 0 bases and 3 bases, there was a span of 10 bases. The CDR3 is made up of 14 amino acids. The CDR3 DNA sequence: TGTGCCAGCAGCGTAGCCGGATGGAACTACGAGCAGTACTTC. Translating gives CASSVAGWNYEQYF.

The gene calls are TRBV4-2 and TRBJ2-7; no clear D. This CDR3 has 15 residues. V lost 3 bases to trimming and J lost 6 bases, with 18 bases between them. Germline CDR1 and CDR2: LGHNA and YNFKEQ. The CDR3 bases are TGTGCCAGCAGCCAGTACCAGGCTTCGCCTCGCGAGCAGTACTTC. This codes for CASSQYQASPREQYF.

This clone has only one observation. The CDR3 spells CASSLRASGYNEQFF. The CDR3 nucleotides are TGTGCCAGCAGTTTACGGGCTAGCGGGTACAATGAGCAGTTCTTC. The chain carries TRBV27 and TRBJ2-1; TRBD2 aligns across 8 bases. V was clipped by 2 bases and J by 4 bases; unmatched bases: 4. The V gene's germline CDR1 is MNHEY and CDR2 SMNVEV (reference sequence). The CDR3 extends over 15 amino acids.

The chain couples TRBV7-3 to TRBJ2-5; 8 bases are a match to TRBD2. The CDR3 consists of 14 residues. The V segment lost 3 bases and the J segment 0 bases; nucleotides outside the gene matches: 0. Per germline, CDR1 SGHTA and CDR2 FQGTGA. As DNA, the CDR3 is TGTGCCAGCAGCTTTAGCGGGAACCAAGAGACCCAGTACTTC. Translated, it gives CASSFSGNQETQYF. Together with reference TRBV7-3 and TRBJ2-5, the CDR3 gives the full variable domain: GAGVSQTPSNKVTEKGKYVELRCDPISGHTALYWYRQSLGQGPEFLIYFQGTGAADDSGLPNDRFFAVRPEGSVSTLKIQRTERGDSAVYLCASSFSGNQETQYFGPGTRLLVL.

The gene calls are TRBV29-1 and TRBJ2-4; 10 nucleotides match TRBD2. The CDR3 length is 15 residues. V lost 4 bases to trimming and J lost 5 bases; unmatched junction nucleotides: 8. Germline V gene sequence: CDR1 SQVTM, CDR2 ANQGSEA. CDR3 protein: CSVVLGLADQNIQYF. The CDR3 coding sequence is TGCAGCGTTGTTTTAGGACTAGCGGACCAAAACATTCAGTACTTC.

The chain links TRBV4-1 to TRBJ1-2, with TRBD1 as a possible D gene (6 bases). Between the trimmed V and J ends, which lost 4 bases and 4 bases, there was a span of 16 bases. There are 15 residues in the CDR3. Germline V gene lookup returns CDR1 MGHRA and CDR2 YSYEKL. For the CDR3, the DNA is TGCGCCAGCAGCCCCCCCGGGGGCGCGTTCTATGGCTACACCTTC. This codes for CASSPPGGAFYGYTF.

This chain connects TRBV11-1 to TRBJ2-7; D ambiguous. Trimming shortened V by 3 bases and J by 0 bases, and 9 bases separated the two germline ends. CDR1 and CDR2 (germline): SGHAT, FQDESV (reference sequence). The length of the CDR3 is 14 residues. CDR3 nucleotides: TGTGCCAGCAGCTTTCTCGTGGGCTCCTACGAGCAGTACTTC. It is translated as CASSFLVGSYEQYF.

The chain has TRBV27 and TRBJ2-1, with D possibly called TRBD1 or TRBD2 (5 bases each). The CDR3 runs 11 residues. Per germline, CDR1 MNHEY and CDR2 SMNVEV (reference sequence). V lost 5 bases, J lost 9 bases, and 8 bases lay in between. CDR3 coding DNA: TGTGCCAGCAGTCCCGGGACTGAGCAGTTCTTC. Translated, it gives CASSPGTEQFF.

The chain joins TRBV6-6 to TRBJ2-7; D remains ambiguous. V was pared by 0 bases and J by 3 bases, with 9 bases between. Germline assignment: CDR1 MNHNY and CDR2 SVGAGI (reference sequence). The length of the CDR3 is 14 residues. The CDR3 sequence is CASSYSNMGYEQYF. The CDR3 DNA follows: TGTGCCAGCAGTTACTCGAACATGGGCTACGAGCAGTACTTC.

The chain has TRBV28 and TRBJ1-2; TRBD1 aligns across 7 bases. V gave up 5 bases and J gave up 8 bases; unmatched junction bases: 5. The CDR3 has 12 amino acids. Germline V gene sequence: CDR1 MDHEN, CDR2 SYDVKM. As DNA, the CDR3 is TGTGCCAGCAGTCTTTACAGGGGCGGCTACACCTTC. It yields the protein CASSLYRGGYTF.

V and J are TRBV5-6 and TRBJ2-1; TRBD2 agrees at 10 bases. Germline CDR1 reads SGHDT; CDR2 reads YYEEEE. This CDR3 region has 14 residues. V shed 6 bases and J 12 bases; nucleotides not matched to a gene: 12. CDR3 residues: CASTPYPSGSSQFF. The DNA of the CDR3 is TGTGCCAGCACCCCGTACCCTAGCGGGAGTTCGCAGTTCTTC.

The CDR3 here is CASSMGQLPQHF. CDR3 sequence (DNA): TGTGCCAGTAGTATGGGACAGCTGCCCCAGCATTTT. The chain uses TRBV19 and TRBJ1-5; 7 nucleotides align to TRBD1. The germline V gene encodes CDR1 LNHDA and CDR2 SQIVND (reference sequence). V shed 3 bases and J 9 bases; nucleotides not matched to a gene: 2. This CDR3 comprises 12 residues.

The V and J genes are TRBV11-2 and TRBJ2-5, with no clear D. V was trimmed by 0 bases and J by 2 bases, leaving 10 bases between them. Germline CDR1 is SGHAT and CDR2 is FQNNGV. This CDR3 contains 15 residues. DNA of the CDR3: TGTGCCAGCAGCTTAGATTATAGTCAACAAGAGACCCAGTACTTC. It specifies CASSLDYSQQETQYF.

The chain recombines TRBV9 with TRBJ1-1; D might be TRBD1 (5 bases). CDR3 length: 16 amino acids. CDR1 and CDR2 from the germline V gene are SGDLS and YYNGEE. Trimming removed 2 bases at V and 3 bases at J, with 17 bases between. In DNA form, the CDR3 reads TGTGCCAGCAGCGTGGGGCAGGGTGCGGGGCACACTGAAGCTTTCTTT. This encodes CASSVGQGAGHTEAFF. Variable domain in full (rest from reference TRBV9 and TRBJ1-1): DSGVTQTPKHLITATGQRVTLRCSPRSGDLSVYWYQQSLDQGLQFLIQYYNGEERAKGNILERFSAQQFPDLHSELNLSSLELGDSALYFCASSVGQGAGHTEAFFGQGTRLTVV.

This clone was seen just once. The chain uses TRBV7-9 and TRBJ2-7, with TRBD2 matching 7 bases. The CDR3 spans 18 residues. Germline V lookup: CDR1 SEHNR, CDR2 FQNEAQ (reference sequence). Trimming took 1 base from V and 2 from J; bases not matched to a gene: 14. CDR3 region: CASSLDRSGKTPAYEQYF. The CDR3, as DNA: TGTGCCAGCAGCTTAGACAGGAGCGGGAAGACTCCGGCCTACGAGCAGTACTTC.

The V call is TRBV4-2, the J call TRBJ2-5, with D maybe TRBD2 (5 bases). The CDR3 covers 17 residues. Germline loops: CDR1 LGHNA, CDR2 YNFKEQ. Trimming left V 0 bases short and J 2 bases short, with 16 bases between. This CDR3 reads CASSQDGKRNRQETQYF. The DNA of the CDR3 is TGTGCCAGCAGCCAAGATGGAAAGCGGAACCGGCAAGAGACCCAGTACTTC.

The rearrangement joins TRBV9 to TRBJ2-2; D not certain. CDR3 length: 13 residues. Trimming removed 5 bases from V and 7 bases from J, with 12 bases in between. Germline V gene data show CDR1 as SGDLS and CDR2 as YYNGEE. CDR3 sequence: CASSLIEIGELFF. The DNA of the CDR3 is TGTGCCAGCAGTCTCATCGAGATCGGGGAGCTGTTTTTT.

This rearrangement joins TRBV9 to TRBJ2-5; 8 bases match TRBD2. Trimming at V came to 3 bases and at J to 2 bases, leaving 6 bases not matched to a gene. This CDR3 region has 15 residues. Germline assignment: CDR1 SGDLS and CDR2 YYNGEE. CDR3 nucleotides: TGTGCCAGCAGCGCGTTCCGGGGGGGTCAAGAGACCCAGTACTTC. Encoded protein: CASSAFRGGQETQYF. The full variable domain, rest sourced from reference TRBV9 and TRBJ2-5, is DSGVTQTPKHLITATGQRVTLRCSPRSGDLSVYWYQQSLDQGLQFLIQYYNGEERAKGNILERFSAQQFPDLHSELNLSSLELGDSALYFCASSAFRGGQETQYFGPGTRLLVL.

The rearrangement uses TRBV6-5 and TRBJ2-7; no definite D call. Trimming removed 3 bases from V and 1 base from J, with 10 bases in between. The CDR3 contains 14 residues. CDR1 is MNHEY, CDR2 SVGAGI, per germline. CDR3: CASSYGKVSYEQYF. CDR3 sequence (DNA): TGTGCCAGCAGTTATGGTAAAGTTTCCTACGAGCAGTACTTC.

V gene TRBV10-3 combines with J gene TRBJ2-7; 7 nucleotides match TRBD1. CDR1 ENHRY and CDR2 SYGVKD come from the germline V gene. The V gene end was trimmed by 3 bases and the J gene end by 3 bases; junction bases not matched to a gene: 11. CDR3 size: 16 residues. The DNA for the CDR3 is TGTGCCATCAGTGATAGACCGGGACAGAAAGGCTACGAGCAGTACTTC. Translated: CAISDRPGQKGYEQYF.

Turning to this clone: The identical CDR3 is also encoded by other nucleotide sequences in the sample. V is TRBV27 and J is TRBJ2-7, with 9 nucleotides matching TRBD1. Germline CDR1 reads MNHEY; CDR2 reads SMNVEV (reference sequence). V dropped 2 bases and J dropped 4; count of bases not matched to a gene: 9. The CDR3 is 16 residues long. The CDR3 region is CASSLLLGTGPYEQYF. CDR3 coding DNA: TGTGCCAGCAGTTTACTGTTAGGGACAGGGCCGTACGAGCAGTACTTC.

V and J are TRBV27 and TRBJ2-1, with D maybe TRBD2 (6 bases). This CDR3 spans 15 amino acids. The ends were cut back, 6 bases at V and 4 bases at J, with 16 bases in the middle. Germline values: CDR1 MNHEY, CDR2 SMNVEV (reference sequence). Here the CDR3 reads CASSPGEALYNEQFF. CDR3 nucleotide sequence: TGTGCCAGCAGCCCTGGGGAGGCGCTTTACAATGAGCAGTTCTTC.

The rearrangement links TRBV7-9 to TRBJ2-7; 7 bases fit TRBD2. CDR3 length: 14 residues. The germline CDR1 and CDR2 sequences are SEHNR and FQNEAQ (reference sequence). V lost 5 bases, J lost 0 bases, and 4 bases stayed unmatched. This CDR3 is CASSPGGDSYEQYF. The CDR3 DNA sequence: TGTGCCAGCAGCCCTGGGGGGGACTCCTACGAGCAGTACTTC.

V is TRBV5-1 and J is TRBJ2-7, with TRBD2 as a possible D gene (7 bases). The V gene's germline CDR1 is SGHRS and CDR2 YFSETQ. The CDR3 is 14 amino acids. Trimming left V 1 base short and J 2 bases short, with 10 bases between. The CDR3 region has the DNA TGCGCCAGCAGCTTGCGGGGGGCCGCCTACGAGCAGTACTTC. Translated, it gives CASSLRGAAYEQYF.

The chain uses TRBV7-8 and TRBJ1-1, with unresolved D. V shed 4 bases and J shed 2 bases, with 14 bases lying between them. This CDR3 has 15 amino acids. Germline V gene lookup returns CDR1 SGHVS and CDR2 FQNEAQ. In DNA form, the CDR3 reads TGTGCCAGCAGCTCAAGGGTTGCTGAAAACACTGAAGCTTTCTTT. Protein product: CASSSRVAENTEAFF.

There are a few counts of this clone. The V gene is TRBV7-9, the J gene TRBJ1-2, with TRBD1 matching over 7 bases. The CDR3 runs 15 residues. Per germline, CDR1 SEHNR and CDR2 FQNEAQ (reference sequence). The V segment lost 5 bases and the J segment 8 bases; nucleotides outside the gene matches: 14. The CDR3 DNA is TGTGCCAGCAGCATAACAGGGGCCCGGGTGGGCGGCTACACCTTC. Its translation is CASSITGARVGGYTF.